This T cell receptor (beta chain) was obtained from a study of PD-L1 blockade in urothelial cancer. Time point given: pretreatment peripheral blood. J was trimmed by 4 bases and V by 5 bases; bases with no gene match: 16. Germline V gene lookup returns CDR1 SGHAT and CDR2 FQNNGV. The CDR3 has 17 amino acids. Only in-frame clones appear in the TCRdb table, and some are missing; sequencing was by immunoSEQ multiplex PCR. Of around 79,000 clones listed, 85% are singletons. The TCR originated in a man in his forties with urothelial cancer. Source: PBMCs, taken around atezolizumab (anti-PD-L1) treatment. The chain joins TRBV11-2 to TRBJ1-2; 7 nucleotides agree with TRBD1. The DNA of the CDR3 is TGTGCCAGCAGCACCCGGGACAGAACCTTTGGGGGCTATGGCTACACCTTC. Its protein is CASSTRDRTFGGYGYTF.